The clone carrying this TCR beta chain was seen a few times. Its target is unknown. The entry originates in a study of CD8+ T cells in alopecia areata. Study information: The drug, tofacitinib, lasted 6 to 18 months, followed by 6 months off drug. General study findings and limits: Among the 100 top clones, expanded CD8+ clones, like scalp clonality, were significantly decreased by tofacitinib. Many expanded lesional clones stayed in scalp and blood while on tofacitinib.

The treatment is: oral pan-JAK inhibitor, 5-10 mg twice daily. Patients with alopecia areata provided lesional scalp punch biopsies as well as peripheral blood. The CDR3 is 14 residues long. Germline assignment: CDR1 SQVTM and CDR2 ANQGSEA. V was clipped by 5 bases and J by 1 base, with 11 bases between them. It was cDNA, reverse transcribed from extracted RNA, that served as the sequencing template. The assay was immunoSEQ multiplex PCR, and TCRdb's table has in-frame clones only and misses some. The sample has 150,000 or so clones, roughly 58% seen once. The V call is TRBV29-1, the J call TRBJ2-2; D not certain. This sequence originates from a human donor with alopecia areata. The sample in question was CD4+ T cells sorted from blood, obtained between weeks 55 and 70, from a patient treated with tofacitinib. CDR3 loop: CSVPKTLNTGELFF. The CDR3, as DNA: TGCAGCGTTCCTAAAACCTTGAACACCGGGGAGCTGTTTTTT.